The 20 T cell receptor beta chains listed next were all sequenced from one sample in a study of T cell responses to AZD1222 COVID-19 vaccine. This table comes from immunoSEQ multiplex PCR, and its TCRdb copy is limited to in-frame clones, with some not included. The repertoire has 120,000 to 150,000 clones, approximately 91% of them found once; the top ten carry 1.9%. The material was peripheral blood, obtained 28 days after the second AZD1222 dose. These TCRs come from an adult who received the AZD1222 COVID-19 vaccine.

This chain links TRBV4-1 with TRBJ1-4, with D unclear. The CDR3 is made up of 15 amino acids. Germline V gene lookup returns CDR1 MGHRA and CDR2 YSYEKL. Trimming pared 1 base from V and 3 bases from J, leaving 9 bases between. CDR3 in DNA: TGCGCCAGCAGCCAAGGAGAGCGTCCTAATGAAAAACTGTTTTTT. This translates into CASSQGERPNEKLFF.

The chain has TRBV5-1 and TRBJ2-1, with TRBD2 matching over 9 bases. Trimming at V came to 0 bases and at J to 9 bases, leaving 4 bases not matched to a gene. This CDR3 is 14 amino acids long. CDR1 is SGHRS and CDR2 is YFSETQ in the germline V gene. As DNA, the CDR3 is TGCGCCAGCAGCTTGGGGACTAGCGTGGCTGAGCAGTTCTTC. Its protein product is CASSLGTSVAEQFF.

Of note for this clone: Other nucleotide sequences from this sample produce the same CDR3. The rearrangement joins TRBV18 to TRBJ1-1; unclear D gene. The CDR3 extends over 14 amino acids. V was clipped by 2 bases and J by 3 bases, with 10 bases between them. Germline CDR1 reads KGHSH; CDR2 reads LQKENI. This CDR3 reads CASSPTGGDTEAFF. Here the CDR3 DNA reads TGTGCCAGCTCACCAACGGGAGGAGACACTGAAGCTTTCTTT.

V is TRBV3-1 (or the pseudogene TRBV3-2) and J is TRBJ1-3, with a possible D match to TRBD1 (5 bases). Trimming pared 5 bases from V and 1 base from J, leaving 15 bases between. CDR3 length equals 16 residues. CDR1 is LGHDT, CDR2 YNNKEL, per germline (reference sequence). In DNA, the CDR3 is TGTGCCAGCAGCTCGACCAGCAGGGCTTCTGGAAACACCATATATTTT. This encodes CASSSTSRASGNTIYF.

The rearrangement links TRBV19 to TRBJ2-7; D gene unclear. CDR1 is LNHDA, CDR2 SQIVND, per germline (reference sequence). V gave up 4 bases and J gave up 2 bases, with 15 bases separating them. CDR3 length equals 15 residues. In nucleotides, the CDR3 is TGTGCCAGTAGTAGAAGGTCCGAGGCCACCTACGAGCAGTACTTC. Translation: CASSRRSEATYEQYF.

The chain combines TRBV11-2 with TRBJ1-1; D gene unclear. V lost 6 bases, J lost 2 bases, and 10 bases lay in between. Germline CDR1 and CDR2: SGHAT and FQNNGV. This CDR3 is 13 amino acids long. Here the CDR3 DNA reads TGTGCCAGCAGAAAGATCTTCAACACTGAAGCTTTCTTT. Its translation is CASRKIFNTEAFF.

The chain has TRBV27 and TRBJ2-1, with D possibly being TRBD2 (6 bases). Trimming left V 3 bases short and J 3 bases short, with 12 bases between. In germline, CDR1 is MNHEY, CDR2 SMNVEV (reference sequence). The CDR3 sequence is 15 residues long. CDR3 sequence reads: CASSLASVRYNEQFF. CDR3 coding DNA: TGTGCCAGCAGTTTGGCTAGCGTGCGCTACAATGAGCAGTTCTTC.

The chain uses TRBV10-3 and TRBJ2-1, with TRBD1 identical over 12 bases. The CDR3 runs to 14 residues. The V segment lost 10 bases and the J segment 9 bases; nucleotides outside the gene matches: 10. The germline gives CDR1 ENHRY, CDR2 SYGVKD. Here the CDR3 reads CATKGQGAGGEQFF. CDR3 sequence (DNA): TGTGCCACCAAGGGACAGGGGGCAGGTGGTGAGCAGTTCTTC.

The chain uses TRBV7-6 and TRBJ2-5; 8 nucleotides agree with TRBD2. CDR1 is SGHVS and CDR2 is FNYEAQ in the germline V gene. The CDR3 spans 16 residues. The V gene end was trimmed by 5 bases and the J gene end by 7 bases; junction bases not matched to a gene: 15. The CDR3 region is CASSPQQRELYGTQYF. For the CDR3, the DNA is TGTGCCAGCAGCCCCCAACAGCGGGAGTTGTACGGGACCCAGTACTTC.

This CDR3 is CASSEGGATSGNTIYF. DNA of the CDR3: TGTGCCAGCAGTGAAGGGGGCGCTACATCTGGAAACACCATATATTTT. The V call is TRBV6-1, the J call TRBJ1-3; perhaps TRBD1 as D (5 bases). The V and J ends lost 1 base and 1 base respectively, with 11 bases between them. CDR1 and CDR2 from the germline V gene are MNHNS and SASEGT. CDR3 length: 16 amino acids.

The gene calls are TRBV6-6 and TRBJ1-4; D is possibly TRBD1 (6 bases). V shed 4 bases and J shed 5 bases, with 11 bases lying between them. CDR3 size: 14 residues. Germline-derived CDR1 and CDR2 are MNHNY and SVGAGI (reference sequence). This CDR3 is CASSLTGYNEKLFF. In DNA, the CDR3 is TGTGCCAGCAGTTTGACAGGATACAATGAAAAACTGTTTTTT.

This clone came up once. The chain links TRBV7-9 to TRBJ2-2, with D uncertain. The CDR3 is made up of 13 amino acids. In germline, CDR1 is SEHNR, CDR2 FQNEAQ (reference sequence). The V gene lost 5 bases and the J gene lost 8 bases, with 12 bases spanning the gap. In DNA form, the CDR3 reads TGTGCCAGCAGCCCGCCGTCTATAGGGGAGCTGTTTTTT. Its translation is CASSPPSIGELFF. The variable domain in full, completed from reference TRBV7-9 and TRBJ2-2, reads DTGVSQNPRHKITKRGQNVTFRCDPISEHNRLYWYRQTLGQGPEFLTYFQNEAQLEKSRLLSDRFSAERPKGSFSTLEIQRTEQGDSAMYLCASSPPSIGELFFGEGSRLTVL.

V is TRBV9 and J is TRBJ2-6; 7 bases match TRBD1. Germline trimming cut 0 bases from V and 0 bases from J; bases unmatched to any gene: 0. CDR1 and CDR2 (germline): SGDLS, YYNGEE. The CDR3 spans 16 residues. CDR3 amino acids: CASSVAGGSGANVLTF. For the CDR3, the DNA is TGTGCCAGCAGCGTAGCAGGGGGCTCTGGGGCCAACGTCCTGACTTTC.

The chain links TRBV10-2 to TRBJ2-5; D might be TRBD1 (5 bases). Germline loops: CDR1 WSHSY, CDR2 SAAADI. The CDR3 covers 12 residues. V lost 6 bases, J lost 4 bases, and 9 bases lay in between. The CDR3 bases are TGCGCCAGCAGCCAGGGTAGAGAGACCCAGTACTTC. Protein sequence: CASSQGRETQYF.

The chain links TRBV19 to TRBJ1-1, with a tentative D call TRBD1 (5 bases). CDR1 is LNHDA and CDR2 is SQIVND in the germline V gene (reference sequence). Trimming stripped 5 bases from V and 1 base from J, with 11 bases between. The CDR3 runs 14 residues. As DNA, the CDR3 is TGTGCCAGTAGTGCGCAGGGCCGGAACACTGAAGCTTTCTTT. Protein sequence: CASSAQGRNTEAFF.

CDR3 amino acids: CASSHSDRANTEAFF. The CDR3 nucleotides are TGCGCCAGCAGTCACTCAGACAGGGCCAACACTGAAGCTTTCTTT. The genes are TRBV23-1 and TRBJ1-1; 7 bases are a match to TRBD1. TRBV23-1 is known as an ORF, though its function is uncertain. With 3 bases clipped from V and 2 bases from J, the junction kept 6 bases outside the gene matches. The CDR3 totals 15 residues.

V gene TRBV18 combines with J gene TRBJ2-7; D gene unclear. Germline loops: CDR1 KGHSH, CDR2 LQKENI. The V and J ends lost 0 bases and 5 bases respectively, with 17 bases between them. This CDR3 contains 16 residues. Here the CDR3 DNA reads TGTGCCAGCTCACCACCGGGGTACAGCAAGGCACACGAGCAGTACTTC. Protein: CASSPPGYSKAHEQYF.

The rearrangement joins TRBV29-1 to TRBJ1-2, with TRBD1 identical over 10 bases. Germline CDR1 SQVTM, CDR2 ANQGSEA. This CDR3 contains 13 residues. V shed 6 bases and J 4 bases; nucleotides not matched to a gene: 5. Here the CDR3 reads CSVNDRGPYGYTF. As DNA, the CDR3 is TGCAGCGTAAATGACAGGGGGCCCTATGGCTACACCTTC.

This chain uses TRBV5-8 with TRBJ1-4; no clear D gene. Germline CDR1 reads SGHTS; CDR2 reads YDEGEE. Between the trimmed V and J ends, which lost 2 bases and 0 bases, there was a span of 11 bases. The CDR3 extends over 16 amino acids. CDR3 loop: CASSLTYTATNEKLFF. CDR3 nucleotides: TGTGCCAGCAGCTTAACTTACACGGCAACTAATGAAAAACTGTTTTTT.

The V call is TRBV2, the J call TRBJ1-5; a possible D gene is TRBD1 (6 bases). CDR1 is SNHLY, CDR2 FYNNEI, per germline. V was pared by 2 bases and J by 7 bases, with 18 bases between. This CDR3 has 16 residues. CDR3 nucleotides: TGTGCCAGCAGTGAATCCCCCGGGGGCAGTCACCAGCCCCAGCATTTT. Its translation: CASSESPGGSHQPQHF.